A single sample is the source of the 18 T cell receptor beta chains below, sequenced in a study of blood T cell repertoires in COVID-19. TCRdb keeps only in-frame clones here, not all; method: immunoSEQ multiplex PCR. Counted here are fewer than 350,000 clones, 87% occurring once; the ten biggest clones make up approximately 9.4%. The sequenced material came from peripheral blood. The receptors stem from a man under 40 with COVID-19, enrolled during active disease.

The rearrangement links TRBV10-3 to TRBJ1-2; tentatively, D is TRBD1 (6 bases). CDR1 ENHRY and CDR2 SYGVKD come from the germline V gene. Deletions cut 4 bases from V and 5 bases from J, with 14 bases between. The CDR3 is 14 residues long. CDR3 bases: TGTGCCATCAGTGCGCCCGGGACATTTTATGGCTACACCTTC. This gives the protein CAISAPGTFYGYTF.

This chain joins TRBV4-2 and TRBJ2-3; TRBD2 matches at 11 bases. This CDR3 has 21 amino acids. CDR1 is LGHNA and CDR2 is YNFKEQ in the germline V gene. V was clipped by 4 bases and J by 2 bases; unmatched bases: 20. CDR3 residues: CASSLTSGTSGHLPTTDTQYF. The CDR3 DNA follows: TGTGCCAGCAGCCTCACATCCGGGACTAGCGGACACCTCCCGACCACAGATACGCAGTATTTT.

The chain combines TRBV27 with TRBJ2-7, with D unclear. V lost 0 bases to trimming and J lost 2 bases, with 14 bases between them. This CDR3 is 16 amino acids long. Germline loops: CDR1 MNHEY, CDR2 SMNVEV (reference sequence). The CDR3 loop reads CASSLSVGERAYEQYF. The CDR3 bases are TGTGCCAGCAGTTTATCGGTGGGCGAACGCGCCTACGAGCAGTACTTC.

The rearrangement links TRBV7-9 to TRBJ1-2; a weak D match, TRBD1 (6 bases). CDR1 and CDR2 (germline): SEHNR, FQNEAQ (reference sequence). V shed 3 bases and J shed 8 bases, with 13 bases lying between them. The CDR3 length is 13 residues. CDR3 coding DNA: TGTGCCAGCAGCTTGACAGGTTTGGGGGGCTACACCTTC. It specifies CASSLTGLGGYTF.

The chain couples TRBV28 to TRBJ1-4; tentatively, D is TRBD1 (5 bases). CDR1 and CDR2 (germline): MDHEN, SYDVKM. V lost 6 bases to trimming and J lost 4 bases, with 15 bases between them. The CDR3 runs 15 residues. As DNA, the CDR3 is TGTGCCAGCAGGGGGAGGGGTCTCGTTAATGAAAAACTGTTTTTT. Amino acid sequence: CASRGRGLVNEKLFF. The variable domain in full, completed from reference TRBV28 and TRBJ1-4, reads DVKVTQSSRYLVKRTGEKVFLECVQDMDHENMFWYRQDPGLGLRLIYFSYDVKMKEKGDIPEGYSVSREKKERFSLILESASTNQTSMYLCASRGRGLVNEKLFFGSGTQLSVL.

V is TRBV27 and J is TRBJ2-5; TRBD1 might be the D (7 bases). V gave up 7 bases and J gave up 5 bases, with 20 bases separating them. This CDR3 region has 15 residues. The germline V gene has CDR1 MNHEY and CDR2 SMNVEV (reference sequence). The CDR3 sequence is CASNFRAGGWETQYF. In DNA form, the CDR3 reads TGTGCCAGCAATTTCCGGGCAGGGGGGTGGGAGACCCAGTACTTC.

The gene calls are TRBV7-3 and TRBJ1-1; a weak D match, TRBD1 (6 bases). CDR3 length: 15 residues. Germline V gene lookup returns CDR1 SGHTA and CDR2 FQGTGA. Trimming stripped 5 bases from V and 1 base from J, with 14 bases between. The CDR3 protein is CASSRNRAPNTEAFF. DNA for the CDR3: TGTGCCAGCAGCCGAAACAGGGCCCCGAACACTGAAGCTTTCTTT.

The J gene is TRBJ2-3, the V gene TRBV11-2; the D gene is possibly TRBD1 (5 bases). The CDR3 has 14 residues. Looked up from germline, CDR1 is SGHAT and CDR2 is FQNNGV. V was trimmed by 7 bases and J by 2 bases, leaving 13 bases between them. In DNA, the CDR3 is TGTGCCAGCACTTACAGGTTATCCACAGATACGCAGTATTTT. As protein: CASTYRLSTDTQYF.

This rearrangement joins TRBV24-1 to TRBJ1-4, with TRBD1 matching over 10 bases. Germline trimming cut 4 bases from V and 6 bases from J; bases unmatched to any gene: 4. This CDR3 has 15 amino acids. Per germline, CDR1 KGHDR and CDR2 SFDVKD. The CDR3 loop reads CATSDLTGGDEKLFF. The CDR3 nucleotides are TGTGCCACCAGTGACCTGACAGGGGGCGATGAAAAACTGTTTTTT.

This CDR3 reads CATSDSSGDRVYEQYF. Written as DNA, the CDR3 is TGTGCCACCAGTGATTCTTCGGGGGACAGAGTTTACGAGCAGTACTTC. The chain employs TRBV24-1 and TRBJ2-7; the D gene is possibly TRBD1 (7 bases). V was clipped by 2 bases and J by 4 bases, with 17 bases between them. This CDR3 has 16 amino acids. CDR1 KGHDR and CDR2 SFDVKD come from the germline V gene.

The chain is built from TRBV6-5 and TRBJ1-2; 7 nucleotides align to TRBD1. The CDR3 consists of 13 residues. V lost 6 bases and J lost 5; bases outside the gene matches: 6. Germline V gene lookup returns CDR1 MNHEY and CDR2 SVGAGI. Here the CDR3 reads CASRHTGVYGYTF. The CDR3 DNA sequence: TGTGCCAGCAGACACACAGGGGTATATGGCTACACCTTC.

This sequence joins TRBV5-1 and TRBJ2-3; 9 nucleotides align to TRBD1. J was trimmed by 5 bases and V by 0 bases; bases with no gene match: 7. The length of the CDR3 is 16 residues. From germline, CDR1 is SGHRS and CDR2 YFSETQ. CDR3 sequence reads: CASSLGPGQGGDTQYF. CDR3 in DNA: TGCGCCAGCAGCTTGGGACCGGGACAGGGTGGAGATACGCAGTATTTT. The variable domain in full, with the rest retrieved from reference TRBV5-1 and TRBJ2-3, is KAGVTQTPRYLIKTRGQQVTLSCSPISGHRSVSWYQQTPGQGLQFLFEYFSETQRNKGNFPGRFSGRQFSNSRSEMNVSTLELGDSALYLCASSLGPGQGGDTQYFGPGTRLTVL.

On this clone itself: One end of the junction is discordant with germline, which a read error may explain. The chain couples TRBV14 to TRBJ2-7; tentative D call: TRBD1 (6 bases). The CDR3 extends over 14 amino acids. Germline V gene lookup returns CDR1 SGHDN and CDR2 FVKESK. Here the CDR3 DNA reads TGTGCCAGCAGCCAAGATCCGGGGTGGGCAGGGGCGAGTTTC. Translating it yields CASSQDPGWAGASF.

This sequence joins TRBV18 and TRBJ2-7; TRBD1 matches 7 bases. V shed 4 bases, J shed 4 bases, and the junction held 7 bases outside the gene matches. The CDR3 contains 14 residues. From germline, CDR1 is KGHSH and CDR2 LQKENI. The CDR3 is CASSRGQAEYEQYF. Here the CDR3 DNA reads TGTGCCAGCTCACGTGGACAGGCGGAATACGAGCAGTACTTC.

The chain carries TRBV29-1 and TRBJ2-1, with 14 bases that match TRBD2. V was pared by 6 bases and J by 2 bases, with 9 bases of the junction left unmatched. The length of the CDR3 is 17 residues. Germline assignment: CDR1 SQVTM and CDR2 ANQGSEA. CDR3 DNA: TGCAGCGTGATCGGACTAGCGGGAGGAGAAACCTACAATGAGCAGTTCTTC. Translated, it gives CSVIGLAGGETYNEQFF.

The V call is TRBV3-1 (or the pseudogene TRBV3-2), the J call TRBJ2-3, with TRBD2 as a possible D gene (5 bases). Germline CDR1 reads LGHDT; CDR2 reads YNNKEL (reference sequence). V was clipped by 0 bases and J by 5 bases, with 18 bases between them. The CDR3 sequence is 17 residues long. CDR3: CASSQDFAGGLGDTQYF. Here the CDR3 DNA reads TGTGCCAGCAGCCAAGATTTCGCGGGTGGTTTGGGAGATACGCAGTATTTT.

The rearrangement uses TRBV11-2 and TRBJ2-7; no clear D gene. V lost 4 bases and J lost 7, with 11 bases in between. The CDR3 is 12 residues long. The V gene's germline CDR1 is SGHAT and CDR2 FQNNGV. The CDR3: CASSSVTREQYF. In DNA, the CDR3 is TGTGCCAGCAGCTCCGTAACACGAGAGCAGTACTTC.

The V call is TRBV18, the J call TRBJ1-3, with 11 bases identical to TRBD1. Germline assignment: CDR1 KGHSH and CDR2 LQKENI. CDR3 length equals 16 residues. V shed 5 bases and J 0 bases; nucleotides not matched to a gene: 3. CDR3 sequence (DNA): TGTGCCAGCTCAACGGGGACAGGGGGCTCTGGAAACACCATATATTTT. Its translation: CASSTGTGGSGNTIYF.